Presented here are 32 T cell receptor beta chains from one specimen sequenced in a study of cytomegalovirus exposure and HLA in healthy donors (dated by TCRdb to 2016 to 2017). The library was obtained by the immunoSEQ multiplex PCR assay. A mixture of 60 forward primers for TCR Vbeta segments and 13 reverse primers for TCR Jbeta segments was used in the multiplex PCR. The immuneACCESS repertoire file appears here via TCRdb, limited to in-frame rearrangements. These files lack a portion of the clones; in checked studies, under half of the deficit traces to unresolved V genes, and the cause of the others is not known. The sample profile shows approximately 100,000 clones; roughly 78% of them were found once. The ten largest clones represent 3% to 4% of the sample. Material: PBMCs. These receptors were obtained from a woman in her forties in good health and CMV-seronegative.

The rearrangement joins TRBV25-1 to TRBJ1-3; maybe TRBD1 (6 bases). This CDR3 region has 12 residues. V lost 7 bases and J 4 bases, leaving 8 bases between the germline ends. The germline CDR1 and CDR2 sequences are MGHDK and SYGVNS. CDR3 sequence (DNA): TGTGCCAGCACAGGGGCCGGAAACACCATATATTTT. Its translation is CASTGAGNTIYF.

The V and J genes are TRBV28 and TRBJ2-5, with 9 bases aligning to TRBD2. V was pared by 10 bases and J by 5 bases, with 11 bases of the junction left unmatched. CDR1 and CDR2 from the germline V gene are MDHEN and SYDVKM. The CDR3 covers 14 residues. In DNA form, the CDR3 reads TGTGCCACCCATAGGGGCGGGGGGGCGGAGACCCAGTACTTC. This codes for CATHRGGGAETQYF.

V is TRBV28 and J is TRBJ2-7; no definite D call. V was cut by 6 bases and J by 3 bases, with 12 bases left in between. From germline, CDR1 is MDHEN and CDR2 SYDVKM. The CDR3 runs to 13 residues. The CDR3 spells CASSRELVYEQYF. Written as DNA, the CDR3 is TGTGCCAGCAGCCGCGAGTTAGTCTACGAGCAGTACTTC.

This chain joins TRBV5-4 and TRBJ2-5; D is perhaps TRBD1 (5 bases). V was trimmed by 5 bases and J by 2 bases, leaving 13 bases between them. The CDR3 is 14 residues long. Germline lookup yields CDR1 SGHNT and CDR2 YYREEE (reference sequence). The CDR3 sequence is CASRGPTEQETQYF. CDR3 nucleotides: TGTGCCAGCAGGGGGCCGACGGAACAAGAGACCCAGTACTTC. The variable domain in full, completed from reference TRBV5-4 and TRBJ2-5, reads ETGVTQSPTHLIKTRGQQVTLRCSSQSGHNTVSWYQQALGQGPQFIFQYYREEENGRGNFPPRFSGLQFPNYSSELNVNALELDDSALYLCASRGPTEQETQYFGPGTRLLVL.

This clone occurred once. The genes are TRBV25-1 and TRBJ2-7; no reliable D call. The V gene lost 0 bases and the J gene lost 3 bases, with 6 bases spanning the gap. The germline V gene encodes CDR1 MGHDK and CDR2 SYGVNS. The CDR3 is 13 residues long. CDR3 amino acids: CASSEYGDYEQYF. CDR3 nucleotides: TGTGCCAGCAGTGAATATGGAGACTACGAGCAGTACTTC.

V gene TRBV28 combines with J gene TRBJ2-3, with 9 positions matching TRBD2. The CDR3 runs 17 residues. CDR1 MDHEN and CDR2 SYDVKM come from the germline V gene. J lost 1 base, V lost 2 bases, and 7 bases had no gene match. In nucleotides, the CDR3 is TGTGCCAGCAGTTTAAGCCTAGCGGGGAGGGGCACAGATACGCAGTATTTT. Residues: CASSLSLAGRGTDTQYF.

Note on this clone: The same CDR3 arises from other DNA sequences in this sample as well. The CDR3 loop is CASSLGTSQETQYF. CDR3 nucleotides: TGCGCCAGCAGCTTGGGGACTAGCCAGGAGACCCAGTACTTC. This chain uses TRBV5-1 with TRBJ2-5; 8 bases agree with TRBD2. Germline lookup yields CDR1 SGHRS and CDR2 YFSETQ. This CDR3 comprises 14 residues. The V and J ends lost 0 bases and 5 bases, in that order; junction bases with no gene match: 3.

The chain links TRBV11-3 to TRBJ2-7; the match to TRBD2 covers 8 bases. Germline V lookup: CDR1 SGHNT, CDR2 YENEEA. The length of the CDR3 is 11 residues. The V segment lost 5 bases and the J segment 10 bases; nucleotides outside the gene matches: 4. In DNA, the CDR3 is TGTGCCAGCAGCGCGGGGGGAAGCCAGTACTTC. Protein product: CASSAGGSQYF.

J is TRBJ1-4 and V is TRBV6-1; D not resolved. This CDR3 comprises 13 residues. Germline V gene lookup returns CDR1 MNHNS and CDR2 SASEGT. Trimming shortened V by 3 bases and J by 3 bases, and 5 bases separated the two germline ends. CDR3 nucleotide sequence: TGTGCCAGCAGTGAGACACCTAATGAAAAACTGTTTTTT. This sequence encodes CASSETPNEKLFF.

The chain employs TRBV7-8 and TRBJ2-7; maybe TRBD1 (7 bases). The CDR3 length is 16 residues. The V gene lost 5 bases and the J gene lost 4 bases, with 21 bases spanning the gap. Germline V lookup: CDR1 SGHVS, CDR2 FQNEAQ. The CDR3 DNA sequence: TGTGCCAGCAGCCACATTGAGGCAGGGGGGACTTACGAGCAGTACTTC. Its protein product is CASSHIEAGGTYEQYF. Variable domain in full (rest from reference TRBV7-8 and TRBJ2-7): GAGVSQSPRYKVAKRGQDVALRCDPISGHVSLFWYQQALGQGPEFLTYFQNEAQLDKSGLPSDRFFAERPEGSVSTLKIQRTQQEDSAVYLCASSHIEAGGTYEQYFGPGTRLTVT.

The chain employs TRBV4-1 and TRBJ2-1; 7 positions match TRBD2. The germline CDR1 and CDR2 sequences are MGHRA and YSYEKL. The CDR3 length is 14 residues. The J segment lost 4 bases and the V segment lost 4 bases, leaving 4 bases of the junction unmatched. The CDR3, as DNA: TGCGCCAGCAGCCCCGTGCGGGGGTACAATGAGCAGTTCTTC. This translates into CASSPVRGYNEQFF.

The CDR3 spells CASSREDGGAFF. DNA for the CDR3: TGTGCCAGCAGCCGTGAAGATGGCGGGGCTTTCTTT. The chain recombines TRBV11-2 with TRBJ1-1; D not resolved. CDR1 SGHAT and CDR2 FQNNGV come from the germline V gene. The CDR3 contains 12 residues. Trimming cost V 5 bases and J 11 bases, with 15 bases left between them.

V is TRBV19 and J is TRBJ2-5, with 7 bases matching TRBD2. V shed 0 bases and J 3 bases; nucleotides not matched to a gene: 4. This CDR3 has 15 residues. Germline loops: CDR1 LNHDA, CDR2 SQIVND (reference sequence). The CDR3 DNA sequence: TGTGCCAGTAGTATAGATGCGGCGGGGGAAGAGACCCAGTACTTC. Encoded protein: CASSIDAAGEETQYF. Looking up the rest from reference TRBV19 and TRBJ2-5 gives the full variable domain: DGGITQSPKYLFRKEGQNVTLSCEQNLNHDAMYWYRQDPGQGLRLIYYSQIVNDFQKGDIAEGYSVSREKKESFPLTVTSAQKNPTAFYLCASSIDAAGEETQYFGPGTRLLVL.

V is TRBV10-1 and J is TRBJ2-5; TRBD2 is a possible D gene (6 bases). The closer fit of TRBJ2-7 to the DNA end suggests the J call may be wrong. The CDR3 has 13 amino acids. Germline values: CDR1 WNHNN, CDR2 SYGVQD (reference sequence). The CDR3 DNA follows: TGCGCCAGCTCTCGGGGGATCCCCTACGAGCAGTACTTC. Residues: CASSRGIPYEQYF.

This chain's CDR3 is CASSDLDEQYF. The CDR3 coding sequence is TGTGCCAGCAGCGACTTGGACGAGCAGTACTTC. The chain is built from TRBV25-1 and TRBJ2-7; D is unclear. In germline, CDR1 is MGHDK, CDR2 SYGVNS. This CDR3 contains 11 residues. Trimming left V 6 bases short and J 5 bases short, with 8 bases between.

V gene TRBV2 combines with J gene TRBJ1-2; 7 nucleotides agree with TRBD1. Germline V CDR1 and CDR2: SNHLY, FYNNEI. Germline trimming cut 5 bases from V and 4 bases from J; bases unmatched to any gene: 10. CDR3 length: 15 amino acids. CDR3 in amino acids: CASSPLKTGSYGYTF. Here the CDR3 DNA reads TGTGCCAGCAGTCCACTAAAGACAGGGTCCTATGGCTACACCTTC.

The genes are TRBV7-2 and TRBJ1-1; no firm D call. The CDR3 spans 16 residues. The V end lost 1 base, the J end lost 1 base, and 13 bases lay between the germline ends. Germline CDR1 reads SGHTA; CDR2 reads FQGNSA. The CDR3 DNA sequence: TGTGCCAGCAGCTTAGATCCGGAGGGCGCGAACACTGAAGCTTTCTTT. Protein: CASSLDPEGANTEAFF.

This chain uses TRBV27 with TRBJ2-1; D call uncertain. CDR1 is MNHEY and CDR2 is SMNVEV in the germline V gene (reference sequence). V was clipped by 5 bases and J by 3 bases, with 14 bases between them. The CDR3 has 15 residues. This CDR3 reads CASSPGPRHYNEQFF. In DNA form, the CDR3 reads TGTGCCAGCAGTCCGGGTCCTAGGCACTACAATGAGCAGTTCTTC.

The chain joins TRBV7-2 to TRBJ2-7, with 8 bases fitting TRBD1. Trimming at V came to 3 bases and at J to 2 bases, leaving 6 bases not matched to a gene. The CDR3 covers 15 residues. The germline V gene has CDR1 SGHTA and CDR2 FQGNSA. The CDR3 reads CASSFSQGDAYEQYF. In DNA form, the CDR3 reads TGTGCCAGCAGCTTCTCACAGGGGGACGCCTACGAGCAGTACTTC.

This chain connects TRBV16 to TRBJ2-1; weak D call: TRBD2 (6 bases). Germline values: CDR1 KGHSY, CDR2 FQNENV. The CDR3 has 16 amino acids. Between the trimmed V and J ends, which lost 1 base and 4 bases, there was a span of 14 bases. CDR3 in DNA: TGTGCCAGCAGCCAATTTGGGGGACTTAGTTACAATGAGCAGTTCTTC. Protein product: CASSQFGGLSYNEQFF.

This chain links TRBV15 with TRBJ1-4, with TRBD1 matching over 7 bases. V gave up 6 bases and J gave up 4 bases; unmatched junction bases: 8. Germline V gene lookup returns CDR1 LNHNV and CDR2 YYDKDF (reference sequence). The CDR3 loop spans 15 amino acids. For the CDR3, the DNA is TGTGCCACCAGAGACAGGGCCGGGGGTAATGAAAAACTGTTTTTT. As protein: CATRDRAGGNEKLFF.

V usage is TRBV5-1 and J usage is TRBJ2-7; 10 positions agree with TRBD2. The germline CDR1 and CDR2 sequences are SGHRS and YFSETQ. V shed 0 bases and J 3 bases; nucleotides not matched to a gene: 3. CDR3 length: 15 amino acids. CDR3: CASSLAASGSYEQYF. The CDR3, as DNA: TGCGCCAGCAGCTTGGCTGCTAGCGGGAGCTACGAGCAGTACTTC.

The V call is TRBV19, the J call TRBJ1-5; TRBD1 matches 8 bases. J lost 2 bases, V lost 3 bases, and 12 bases had no gene match. Germline V gives CDR1 LNHDA, CDR2 SQIVND (reference sequence). CDR3 size: 18 residues. The CDR3 DNA follows: TGTGCCAGTAGTATTTTCGGACAGGGACGTATGGGCAATCAGCCCCAGCATTTT. It encodes CASSIFGQGRMGNQPQHF.

The CDR3 reads CASSIRSGTTYSNQPQHF. The DNA of the CDR3 is TGTGCCAGTAGTATCCGGTCCGGGACAACCTATAGCAATCAGCCCCAGCATTTT. This rearrangement joins TRBV19 to TRBJ1-5, with a possible D match to TRBD1 (6 bases). Per the germline V gene, CDR1 is LNHDA and CDR2 is SQIVND (reference sequence). There are 18 residues in the CDR3. V was cut by 3 bases and J by 0 bases, with 18 bases left in between.

The chain is built from TRBV11-3 and TRBJ1-5, with D perhaps TRBD1 (6 bases). Germline CDR1 reads SGHNT; CDR2 reads YENEEA. Trimming took off 0 bases at V and 0 bases at J, with 15 bases between the two ends. The CDR3 runs 18 residues. CDR3: CASSLEPQGTNSNQPQHF. The DNA of the CDR3 is TGTGCCAGCAGCTTAGAGCCACAGGGTACGAATAGCAATCAGCCCCAGCATTTT.

This sequence joins TRBV7-6 and TRBJ2-7, with 12 positions matching TRBD2. With V trimmed by 3 bases and J by 6 bases, 0 bases remained unmatched. The CDR3 has 13 residues. Germline V gene lookup returns CDR1 SGHVS and CDR2 FNYEAQ. The CDR3: CASSLTSGGEQYF. The CDR3, as DNA: TGTGCCAGCAGCTTGACTAGCGGGGGCGAGCAGTACTTC.

This chain connects TRBV18 to TRBJ1-1; 7 bases map to TRBD1. V shed 3 bases, J shed 0 bases, and the junction held 4 bases outside the gene matches. Per the germline V gene, CDR1 is KGHSH and CDR2 is LQKENI. The CDR3 length is 15 residues. CDR3 sequence (DNA): TGTGCCAGCTCACCCGGACAGGCTATGAACACTGAAGCTTTCTTT. The encoded protein is CASSPGQAMNTEAFF.

The chain has TRBV6-5 and TRBJ2-1; 7 bases fit TRBD1. V was pared by 7 bases and J by 6 bases, with 3 bases of the junction left unmatched. Germline CDR1 is MNHEY and CDR2 is SVGAGI. This CDR3 region has 12 residues. The CDR3 is CASKRGPNEQFF. The DNA for the CDR3 is TGTGCCAGCAAAAGGGGGCCCAATGAGCAGTTCTTC.

Only one count was recorded for this clone. The chain couples TRBV19 to TRBJ1-3; perhaps TRBD1 as D (6 bases). Germline lookup yields CDR1 LNHDA and CDR2 SQIVND (reference sequence). The CDR3 is 13 amino acids. With 7 bases removed from V and 2 bases from J, the gap between germline ends came to 9 bases. CDR3 nucleotide sequence: TGTGCCAGTACAGGGGCTGCTGGAAACACCATATATTTT. Its protein is CASTGAAGNTIYF.

The rearrangement links TRBV5-5 to TRBJ2-3; no definite D call. The CDR3 totals 12 residues. V lost 5 bases, J lost 4 bases, and 8 bases lay in between. The V gene's germline CDR1 is SGHKS and CDR2 YYEKEE (reference sequence). Here the CDR3 reads CASSLYSDTQYF. The CDR3 DNA follows: TGTGCCAGCAGTCTCTACTCAGATACGCAGTATTTT.

The rearrangement uses TRBV28 and TRBJ1-2, with a tentative D call TRBD1 (5 bases). V gave up 3 bases and J gave up 1 base, with 12 bases separating them. The CDR3 extends over 15 amino acids. Germline CDR1 is MDHEN and CDR2 is SYDVKM. The CDR3 region is CASSFQGSDNYGYTF. CDR3 bases: TGTGCCAGCAGTTTCCAGGGCTCGGATAACTATGGCTACACCTTC.

This chain uses TRBV15 with TRBJ1-1; D might be TRBD1 (5 bases). The CDR3 sequence is 13 residues long. CDR1 and CDR2 (germline): LNHNV, YYDKDF (reference sequence). V dropped 8 bases and J dropped 5 bases, with 15 bases sitting between them. CDR3 in amino acids: CATLGGERTEAFF. The CDR3 DNA reads as TGTGCCACCCTTGGGGGGGAAAGGACTGAAGCTTTCTTT.